These T cell receptor beta chains were read from a single sample in a study of T cell responses to AZD1222 COVID-19 vaccine. Clones were sequenced by immunoSEQ multiplex PCR, and TCRdb holds only the in-frame ones, with some missing. Of about 120,000 clones listed, around 93% are singletons. The sequenced sample was peripheral blood, obtained 28 days after the second AZD1222 dose. The source of these receptors is an adult who received the AZD1222 COVID-19 vaccine. Each CDR3 is given with its conserved first and last residue. Fields, in order: CDR3 length, D gene, J gene, clone size, V gene, CDR3 protein, CDR3 DNA. The D gene is left open where the match is weak. Not every row has a clone size; where given, it reads once, few, many or a size class.

15 TRBD2 TRBJ2-5 NA TRBV27 CASSFFLAGQETQYF TGTGCCAGCAGTTTTTTCCTAGCGGGACAAGAGACCCAGTACTTC
14 NA TRBJ1-4 NA TRBV6-5 CASSYSRVGEKLFF TGTGCCAGCAGTTACTCGAGGGTGGGCGAAAAACTGTTTTTT
16 TRBD2 TRBJ2-1 NA TRBV10-3 CAIRKGTSGNYNEQFF TGTGCCATCAGAAAAGGGACTAGCGGAAATTACAATGAGCAGTTCTTC
15 TRBD2 TRBJ2-3 NA TRBV5-4 CASGILAGAGDTQYF TGTGCCAGCGGGATACTAGCGGGAGCGGGAGATACGCAGTATTTT
13 NA TRBJ1-2 NA TRBV6-5 CASSYNRREGYTF TGTGCCAGCAGTTATAACAGGAGGGAAGGCTACACCTTC
13 TRBD1 TRBJ2-7 NA TRBV29-1 CSVRQGGSYEQYF TGCAGCGTCCGACAGGGGGGGTCCTACGAGCAGTACTTC
16 TRBD1 TRBJ1-1 NA TRBV7-2 CASSLASAGGEPEAFF TGTGCCAGCAGCTTAGCGAGTGCAGGGGGCGAACCTGAAGCTTTCTTT
12 NA TRBJ1-2 NA TRBV28 CASSLGLYGYTF TGTGCCAGCAGTTTAGGGCTTTATGGCTACACCTTC
16 TRBD2 TRBJ2-5 NA TRBV6-2/TRBV6-3 CASSYTTSGGVLYQYF TGTGCCAGCAGTTACACCACTAGCGGGGGGGTCCTCTATCAGTACTTC
12 NA TRBJ1-3 NA TRBV12-3/TRBV12-4 CASSRTGNTIYF TGTGCCAGCAGCCGTACGGGAAACACCATATATTTT
17 NA TRBJ1-1 NA TRBV5-1 CASSLLAMGARGTEAFF TGCGCCAGCAGCTTATTGGCAATGGGGGCGCGGGGCACTGAAGCTTTCTTT
16 NA TRBJ2-3 NA TRBV24-1 CATPTQTGSSTDTQYF TGTGCCACCCCAACCCAGACGGGATCTAGCACAGATACGCAGTATTTT
19 NA TRBJ1-6 NA TRBV27 CASSQLRIQGPSYNSPLHF TGTGCCAGCAGCCAGCTCCGAATACAGGGTCCCTCCTATAATTCACCCCTCCACTTT
15 TRBD2 TRBJ2-7 NA TRBV2 CASRPSGGARNEQYF TGTGCCAGCAGACCCAGCGGGGGGGCCCGAAACGAGCAGTACTTC
16 TRBD1 TRBJ1-2 once TRBV3-1/TRBV3-2 CASSPTRAGGKYGYTF TGTGCCAGCAGCCCGACGAGGGCAGGGGGCAAGTATGGCTACACCTTC
14 TRBD1 TRBJ1-2 NA TRBV5-1 CASSRTGDNYGYTF TGCGCCAGCAGCAGGACAGGGGACAACTATGGCTACACCTTC
15 NA TRBJ2-1 NA TRBV7-9 CASSDPSSSYNEQFF TGTGCCAGCAGCGACCCTTCCAGCTCCTACAATGAGCAGTTCTTC
11 NA TRBJ2-4 few TRBV3-1/TRBV3-2 CASSQDRDQHF TGTGCCAGCAGCCAGGATCGGGACCAACACTTC
18 TRBD2 TRBJ2-5 NA TRBV19 CASSTDHRTSGAQETQYF TGTGCCAGTAGTACAGACCACCGGACTAGCGGGGCACAAGAGACCCAGTACTTC
16 TRBD2 TRBJ2-7 NA TRBV7-8 CASSSSGLAGSYEQYF TGTGCCAGCAGCTCCTCCGGACTAGCGGGGAGCTACGAGCAGTACTTC
14 NA TRBJ2-1 few TRBV10-1 CASSEDQGNDEQFF TGCGCCAGCAGTGAGGATCAGGGGAACGATGAGCAGTTCTTC
18 TRBD1 TRBJ1-2 NA TRBV9 CASSARGQGAQRDYGYTF TGTGCCAGCAGCGCGCGGGGACAGGGGGCCCAAAGGGACTATGGCTACACCTTC
13 TRBD2 TRBJ2-1 NA TRBV30 CAWSRRTSDEQFF TGTGCCTGGAGTCGCCGGACTAGCGATGAGCAGTTCTTC
12 NA TRBJ1-5 NA TRBV12-3/TRBV12-4 CASSQGNQPQHF TGTGCCAGCAGCCAGGGCAATCAGCCCCAGCATTTT
13 NA TRBJ1-1 NA TRBV7-2 CASRLGGATEAFF TGTGCCAGCAGGCTCGGGGGGGCTACTGAAGCTTTCTTT
12 NA TRBJ1-2 NA TRBV9 CASSVGGSGYTF TGTGCCAGCAGCGTAGGGGGCAGTGGCTACACCTTC
12 NA TRBJ1-2 NA TRBV13 CASSLTGSGYTF TGTGCCAGCAGTCTGACCGGCTCTGGCTACACCTTC